This record looks at one T cell receptor beta chain sequence and its context. What it binds is not known. This record belongs to a study of Tregs in tolerant kidney transplant recipients. Profiling relied on immunoSEQ multiplex PCR, and the TCRdb table lists in-frame clones only, not all of them. The sample consists of 200,000 to 300,000 clones, about 86% of them appearing once. Whole-study findings and limits: Tregs expanded with activated donor B cells seemed most donor-specific.

Germline V gene sequence: CDR1 SGHRS, CDR2 YFSETQ. This CDR3 is 14 amino acids long. V was clipped by 5 bases and J by 0 bases, with 9 bases between them. This clonotype was obtained from a human donor in good health. The chain recombines TRBV5-1 with TRBJ2-1, with D uncertain. Sequencing used CD4+ T cells from blood. The CDR3, as DNA: TGCGCCAGCAGGGAACTTAACTCCTACAATGAGCAGTTCTTC. As protein: CASRELNSYNEQFF.